These 20 T cell receptor beta chains came from one sample sequenced in a study of shared clonotypes between healthy human individuals. Sequencing was performed with immunoSEQ multiplex PCR; in TCRdb, only in-frame clones are kept and a portion is missing. The repertoire has some 2.1 million clones, about 95% of them found once; the top ten carry around 1.1%. CD8 cells regarded as naive lacked CD45RO, were positively chosen for CCR7, and omitted terminally differentiated effector memory CD45RA+ cells. Material: naive CD8+ T cells sorted from blood. These receptors all stem from a man between 18 and 35 years old in good health.

This chain uses TRBV5-1 with TRBJ2-7; D is uncertain. CDR1 is SGHRS, CDR2 YFSETQ, per germline. V dropped 1 base and J dropped 2 bases, with 7 bases sitting between them. The CDR3 spans 13 residues. CDR3 DNA: TGCGCCAGCAGCTTGATGGTGACCTACGAGCAGTACTTC. Amino acid sequence: CASSLMVTYEQYF.

CDR3 sequence reads: CAISESTLRGPNEKLFF. As DNA, the CDR3 is TGTGCCATCAGTGAGTCGACTCTCAGGGGACCTAATGAAAAACTGTTTTTT. The gene calls are TRBV10-3 and TRBJ1-4; D may be TRBD1 (6 bases). From germline, CDR1 is ENHRY and CDR2 SYGVKD. CDR3 length: 17 amino acids. With 0 bases removed from V and 3 bases from J, the gap between germline ends came to 14 bases.

The V call is TRBV9, the J call TRBJ2-7; 10 bases fit TRBD2. Germline assignment: CDR1 SGDLS and CDR2 YYNGEE. V lost 0 bases, J lost 7 bases, and 7 bases stayed unmatched. The CDR3 consists of 15 residues. The CDR3 bases are TGTGCCAGCAGCGTAGATAGCGGGGGGCCCCTTGAGCAGTACTTC. It specifies CASSVDSGGPLEQYF. Together with reference TRBV9 and TRBJ2-7, the CDR3 gives the full variable domain: DSGVTQTPKHLITATGQRVTLRCSPRSGDLSVYWYQQSLDQGLQFLIQYYNGEERAKGNILERFSAQQFPDLHSELNLSSLELGDSALYFCASSVDSGGPLEQYFGPGTRLTVT.

The V gene is TRBV7-9, the J gene TRBJ2-7, with a weak D call TRBD2 (5 bases). CDR1 SEHNR and CDR2 FQNEAQ come from the germline V gene (reference sequence). Trimming cost V 5 bases and J 2 bases, with 13 bases left between them. The length of the CDR3 is 14 residues. The CDR3 protein is CASSPEEVAYEQYF. DNA for the CDR3: TGTGCCAGCAGCCCGGAGGAAGTTGCCTACGAGCAGTACTTC.

J is TRBJ1-5 and V is TRBV2, with D perhaps matching TRBD1 (5 bases). Trimming removed 7 bases at V and 3 bases at J, with 16 bases between. This CDR3 comprises 15 residues. Germline values: CDR1 SNHLY, CDR2 FYNNEI. For the CDR3, the DNA is TGTGCCAGCAAGGGGTCGCCAGGCCTCAATCAGCCCCAGCATTTT. The encoded protein is CASKGSPGLNQPQHF.

The V and J genes are TRBV19 and TRBJ1-1, with 9 positions matching TRBD1. The germline gives CDR1 LNHDA, CDR2 SQIVND (reference sequence). This CDR3 comprises 17 residues. Trimming removed 7 bases from V and 0 bases from J; junction bases left unmatched: 12. In DNA, the CDR3 is TGTGCCAGTAAGCCCCAGGACAGGGGATCTTTGAACACTGAAGCTTTCTTT. Translation: CASKPQDRGSLNTEAFF.

As for this clone: The junction differs from germline at one of its ends, possibly a read error. This rearrangement joins TRBV13 to TRBJ1-2; TRBD1 might be the D (6 bases). The germline V gene has CDR1 PRHDT and CDR2 FYEKMQ (reference sequence). This CDR3 is 14 amino acids long. The CDR3 region is CASSLGGVGYGYTF. The DNA of the CDR3 is TGTGCCAGCAGCCTAGGGGGGGTAGGCTATGGCTACACCTTC. The full variable domain, its missing parts supplied by reference TRBV13 and TRBJ1-2, is AAGVIQSPRHLIKEKRETATLKCYPIPRHDTVYWYQQGPGQDPQFLISFYEKMQSDKGSIPDRFSAQQFSDYHSELNMSSLELGDSALYFCASSLGGVGYGYTFGSGTRLTVV.

This clone was picked up one time. V usage is TRBV19 and J usage is TRBJ2-2; no clear D gene. V was shortened by 7 bases and J by 1 base, with 16 bases between the two germline ends. Germline CDR1 LNHDA, CDR2 SQIVND (reference sequence). The CDR3 is 16 amino acids. CDR3 residues: CASTKFWGKNTGELFF. The DNA for the CDR3 is TGTGCCAGTACCAAATTCTGGGGAAAGAACACCGGGGAGCTGTTTTTT.

This chain uses TRBV16 with TRBJ1-3; D is undetermined. The germline V gene encodes CDR1 KGHSY and CDR2 FQNENV. The V gene lost 4 bases and the J gene lost 0 bases, with 10 bases spanning the gap. The CDR3 consists of 15 residues. The DNA for the CDR3 is TGTGCCAGCAGCCCCTTTCCCCGCTCTGGAAACACCATATATTTT. Protein sequence: CASSPFPRSGNTIYF.

Regarding this clone: Within the sample, other DNA sequences also encode this same CDR3. The V and J genes are TRBV11-2 and TRBJ1-6; the D gene is possibly TRBD1 (5 bases). From germline, CDR1 is SGHAT and CDR2 FQNNGV. Trimming stripped 6 bases from V and 4 bases from J, with 16 bases between. This CDR3 is built from 16 residues. The CDR3 region has the DNA TGTGCCAGCAGACCTAGCGACGGGACGTATAATTCACCCCTCCACTTT. It translates to CASRPSDGTYNSPLHF.

The chain employs TRBV4-2 and TRBJ2-5; D ambiguous. The CDR3 totals 15 residues. Looked up from germline, CDR1 is LGHNA and CDR2 is YNFKEQ. Trimming stripped 2 bases from V and 1 base from J, with 11 bases between. The CDR3 DNA is TGTGCCAGCAGCCAAAGGGCAGTGCGCCAAGAGACCCAGTACTTC. Translation: CASSQRAVRQETQYF.

The chain recombines TRBV29-1 with TRBJ1-2, with a tentative D call TRBD1 (5 bases). The CDR3 has 11 residues. Germline lookup yields CDR1 SQVTM and CDR2 ANQGSEA. V lost 7 bases to trimming and J lost 5 bases, with 11 bases between them. Here the CDR3 DNA reads TGCAGCGCCGAGGACATATATGGCTACACCTTC. It is translated as CSAEDIYGYTF.

The chain joins TRBV4-1 to TRBJ1-6, with TRBD1 matching 8 bases. Unmatched junction bases numbered 14, after V lost 4 bases and J lost 9 bases. Germline V lookup: CDR1 MGHRA, CDR2 YSYEKL. The CDR3 has 17 amino acids. The CDR3 DNA reads as TGCGCCAGCAGCCGCATCGGAACCGGGACAGGATCTTCACCCCTCCACTTT. Protein: CASSRIGTGTGSSPLHF.

The rearrangement links TRBV4-1 to TRBJ2-3; TRBD2 aligns across 11 bases. Germline CDR1 reads MGHRA; CDR2 reads YSYEKL. The CDR3 is made up of 17 amino acids. Unmatched junction bases numbered 8, after V lost 4 bases and J lost 2 bases. The CDR3 DNA reads TGCGCCAGCAGCCGACTGGGACTAGCGGCGAACACAGATACGCAGTATTTT. Protein: CASSRLGLAANTDTQYF.

This clone was recorded only once. The chain is built from TRBV11-2 and TRBJ2-1, with 8 bases matching TRBD2. The V gene end was trimmed by 5 bases and the J gene end by 5 bases; junction bases not matched to a gene: 8. Per the germline V gene, CDR1 is SGHAT and CDR2 is FQNNGV. The CDR3 spans 15 residues. The CDR3 nucleotides are TGTGCCAGCAGCCACTCGGGGGGGCAGCACAATGAGCAGTTCTTC. Translated: CASSHSGGQHNEQFF.

The V call is TRBV6-1, the J call TRBJ1-2; tentatively, D is TRBD1 (5 bases). This CDR3 comprises 16 residues. Trimming left V 3 bases short and J 2 bases short, with 16 bases between. Germline values: CDR1 MNHNS, CDR2 SASEGT. The CDR3 reads CASSEGPFGVNYGYTF. The CDR3 DNA sequence: TGTGCCAGCAGTGAGGGACCGTTTGGGGTAAACTATGGCTACACCTTC.

CDR3 bases: TGTGCCAGCAGCTTCGGGACAGGTGGACTGTTTTTT. As protein: CASSFGTGGLFF. The genes are TRBV5-6 and TRBJ1-4; 8 bases match TRBD1. The CDR3 spans 12 residues. The V and J ends lost 2 bases and 13 bases, in that order; junction bases with no gene match: 4. Per the germline V gene, CDR1 is SGHDT and CDR2 is YYEEEE.

J is TRBJ2-2 and V is TRBV5-6; 7 bases agree with TRBD2. This CDR3 is built from 18 residues. The J segment lost 2 bases and the V segment lost 2 bases, leaving 12 bases of the junction unmatched. Germline V lookup: CDR1 SGHDT, CDR2 YYEEEE. CDR3: CASSFGGRDYRNTGELFF. The CDR3 nucleotides read TGTGCCAGCAGCTTCGGCGGCAGGGACTACCGCAACACCGGGGAGCTGTTTTTT.

This chain joins TRBV2 and TRBJ1-5; 7 bases map to TRBD1. V shed 7 bases, J shed 6 bases, and the junction held 15 bases outside the gene matches. In germline, CDR1 is SNHLY, CDR2 FYNNEI. The CDR3 has 16 residues. CDR3 in DNA: TGTGCCAGCACCAAGGGCGGAGGGGGCGAGAGTCAGCCCCAGCATTTT. Protein sequence: CASTKGGGGESQPQHF.

The CDR3 coding sequence is TGTGCCAGCAGTTACATGGGGACCGGGGAGCTGTTTTTT. Protein product: CASSYMGTGELFF. This sequence joins TRBV6-5 and TRBJ2-2; D gene ambiguous. This CDR3 is built from 13 residues. Germline CDR1 MNHEY, CDR2 SVGAGI. Trimming took off 2 bases at V and 5 bases at J, with 6 bases between the two ends.